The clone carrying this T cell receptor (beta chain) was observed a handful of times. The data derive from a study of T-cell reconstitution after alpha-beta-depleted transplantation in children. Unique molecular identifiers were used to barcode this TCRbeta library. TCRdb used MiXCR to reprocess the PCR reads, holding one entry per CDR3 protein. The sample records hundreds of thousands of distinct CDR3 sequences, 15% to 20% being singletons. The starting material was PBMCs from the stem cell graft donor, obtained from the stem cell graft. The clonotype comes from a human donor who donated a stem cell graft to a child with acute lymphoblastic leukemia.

The DNA of the CDR3 is TGTGCCAGCAGCTCACGGACGGGAAACTCTGGAAACACCATATATTTT. Protein: CASSSRTGNSGNTIYF. The gene calls are TRBV7-6 and TRBJ1-3; D is ambiguous. CDR3 length: 16 residues. With 4 bases removed from V and 0 bases from J, the gap between germline ends came to 13 bases. Germline loops: CDR1 SGHVS, CDR2 FNYEAQ.